A single sample gave rise to the 4 T cell receptor beta chains below, sequenced in a study of blood T cell repertoires in COVID-19. Sequencing was performed with immunoSEQ multiplex PCR; in TCRdb, only in-frame clones are kept and a portion is missing. The profile covers approximately 210,000 clones, with around 84% appearing a single time and over 9.5% taken by the ten largest. Input material: peripheral blood. Receptor source: an elderly woman with COVID-19, enrolled during active disease.

This clone showed up just a few times. The chain recombines TRBV15 with TRBJ1-4, with a weak D call TRBD1 (5 bases). Between the trimmed V and J ends, which lost 1 base and 7 bases, there was a span of 10 bases. The length of the CDR3 is 14 residues. The germline V gene has CDR1 LNHNV and CDR2 YYDKDF (reference sequence). CDR3 sequence reads: CATSRGTGSEKLFF. DNA of the CDR3: TGTGCCACCAGCAGAGGAACAGGTTCTGAAAAACTGTTTTTT.

In DNA form, the CDR3 reads TGTGCCAGCGGGGACAGATCGAACACTGAAGCTTTCTTT. It is translated as CASGDRSNTEAFF. J is TRBJ1-1 and V is TRBV28, with TRBD1 identical over 7 bases. The CDR3 consists of 13 residues. Trimming removed 8 bases from V and 1 base from J; junction bases left unmatched: 4. Germline CDR1 reads MDHEN; CDR2 reads SYDVKM.

The chain combines TRBV10-3 with TRBJ2-7; D not resolved. Germline V lookup: CDR1 ENHRY, CDR2 SYGVKD. This CDR3 is built from 15 residues. V shed 6 bases and J shed 3 bases, with 18 bases lying between them. CDR3 amino acids: CAISPTTSNIYEQYF. The DNA for the CDR3 is TGTGCCATCAGCCCGACAACTTCCAATATCTACGAGCAGTACTTC.

This chain connects TRBV28 to TRBJ1-1, with TRBD1 matching over 7 bases. Per the germline V gene, CDR1 is MDHEN and CDR2 is SYDVKM. V lost 4 bases and J lost 6; bases outside the gene matches: 8. There are 14 residues in the CDR3. DNA for the CDR3: TGTGCCAGCAGTTCGACCCCCAGGGGGGCTGAAGCTTTCTTT. Protein product: CASSSTPRGAEAFF.